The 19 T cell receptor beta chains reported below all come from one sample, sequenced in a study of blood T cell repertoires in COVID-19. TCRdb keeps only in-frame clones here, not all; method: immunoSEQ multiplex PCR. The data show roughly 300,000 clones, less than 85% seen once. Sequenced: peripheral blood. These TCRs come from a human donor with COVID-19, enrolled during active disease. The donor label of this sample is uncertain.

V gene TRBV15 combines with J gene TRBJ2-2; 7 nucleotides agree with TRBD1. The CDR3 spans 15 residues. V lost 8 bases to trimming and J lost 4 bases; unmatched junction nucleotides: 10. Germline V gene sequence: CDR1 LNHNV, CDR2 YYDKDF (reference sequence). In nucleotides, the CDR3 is TGTGCCACCGGTCCCAGACAGGGTAGCACCGGGGAGCTGTTTTTT. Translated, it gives CATGPRQGSTGELFF.

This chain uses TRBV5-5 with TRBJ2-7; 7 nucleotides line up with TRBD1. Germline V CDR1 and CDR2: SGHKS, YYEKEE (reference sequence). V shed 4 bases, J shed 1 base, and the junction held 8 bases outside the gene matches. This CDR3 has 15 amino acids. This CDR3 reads CASSPYTGVSYEQYF. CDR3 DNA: TGTGCCAGCAGCCCTTATACAGGGGTTTCCTACGAGCAGTACTTC.

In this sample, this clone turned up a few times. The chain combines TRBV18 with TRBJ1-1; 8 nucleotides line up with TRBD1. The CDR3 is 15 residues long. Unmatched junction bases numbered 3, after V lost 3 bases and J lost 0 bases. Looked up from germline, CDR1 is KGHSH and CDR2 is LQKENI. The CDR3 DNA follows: TGTGCCAGCTCACCGTCGGGACAGGTGAACACTGAAGCTTTCTTT. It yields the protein CASSPSGQVNTEAFF.

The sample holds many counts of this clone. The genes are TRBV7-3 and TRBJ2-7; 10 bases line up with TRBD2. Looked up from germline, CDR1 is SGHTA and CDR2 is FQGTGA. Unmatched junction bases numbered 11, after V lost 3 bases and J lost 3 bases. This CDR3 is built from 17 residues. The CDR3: CASSLGPASGGFYEQYF. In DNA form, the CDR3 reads TGTGCCAGCAGCTTGGGGCCGGCTAGCGGGGGTTTCTACGAGCAGTACTTC.

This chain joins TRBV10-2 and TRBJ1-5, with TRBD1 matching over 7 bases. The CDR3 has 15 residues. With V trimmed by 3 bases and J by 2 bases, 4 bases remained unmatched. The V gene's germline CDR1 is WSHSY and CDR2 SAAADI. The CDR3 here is CASSDGDRGNQPQHF. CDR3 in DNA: TGCGCCAGCAGTGACGGCGACAGGGGCAATCAGCCCCAGCATTTT.

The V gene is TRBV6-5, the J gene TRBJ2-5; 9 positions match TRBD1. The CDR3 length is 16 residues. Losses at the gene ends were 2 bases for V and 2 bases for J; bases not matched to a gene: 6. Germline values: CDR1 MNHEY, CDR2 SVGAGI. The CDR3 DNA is TGTGCCAGCAGTTACAGCACAGGGGGCGATCAAGAGACCCAGTACTTC. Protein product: CASSYSTGGDQETQYF.

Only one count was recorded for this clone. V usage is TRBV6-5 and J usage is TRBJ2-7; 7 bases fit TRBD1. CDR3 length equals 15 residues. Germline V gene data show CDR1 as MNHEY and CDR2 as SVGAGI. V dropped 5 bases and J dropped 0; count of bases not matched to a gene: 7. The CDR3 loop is CASSRDRVYSYEQYF. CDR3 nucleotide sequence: TGTGCCAGCAGTCGCGACAGGGTTTACTCCTACGAGCAGTACTTC.

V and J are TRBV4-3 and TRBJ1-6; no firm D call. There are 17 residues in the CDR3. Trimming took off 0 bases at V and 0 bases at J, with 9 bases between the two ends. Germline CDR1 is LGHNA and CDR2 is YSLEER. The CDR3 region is CASSQDALSSYNSPLHF. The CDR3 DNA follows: TGCGCCAGCAGCCAAGATGCGCTTAGCTCCTATAATTCACCCCTCCACTTT.

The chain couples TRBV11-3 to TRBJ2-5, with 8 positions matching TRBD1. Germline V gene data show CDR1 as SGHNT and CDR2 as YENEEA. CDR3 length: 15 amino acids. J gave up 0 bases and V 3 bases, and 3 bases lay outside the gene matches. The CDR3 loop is CASSLTGQDQETQYF. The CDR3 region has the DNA TGTGCCAGCAGCTTGACGGGACAGGACCAAGAGACCCAGTACTTC.

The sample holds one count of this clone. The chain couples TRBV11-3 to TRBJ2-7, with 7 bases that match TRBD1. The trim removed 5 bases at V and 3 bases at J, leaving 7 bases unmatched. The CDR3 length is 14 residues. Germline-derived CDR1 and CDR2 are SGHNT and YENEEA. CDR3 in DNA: TGTGCCAGCAGCCCGACAGGGAGTAGCTACGAGCAGTACTTC. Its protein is CASSPTGSSYEQYF.

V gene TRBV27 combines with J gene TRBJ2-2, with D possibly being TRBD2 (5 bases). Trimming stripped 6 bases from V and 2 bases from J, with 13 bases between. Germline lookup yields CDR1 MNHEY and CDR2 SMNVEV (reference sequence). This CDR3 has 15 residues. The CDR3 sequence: CASSPREINTGELFF. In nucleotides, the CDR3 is TGTGCCAGCAGCCCTAGGGAGATAAACACCGGGGAGCTGTTTTTT.

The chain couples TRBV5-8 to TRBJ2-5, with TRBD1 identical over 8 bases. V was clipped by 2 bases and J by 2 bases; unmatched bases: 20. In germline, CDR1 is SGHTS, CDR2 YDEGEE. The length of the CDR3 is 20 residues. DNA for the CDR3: TGTGCCAGCAGCTTCTGGCGGGGACAGGTTCTGTTGAACGAACAAGAGACCCAGTACTTC. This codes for CASSFWRGQVLLNEQETQYF.

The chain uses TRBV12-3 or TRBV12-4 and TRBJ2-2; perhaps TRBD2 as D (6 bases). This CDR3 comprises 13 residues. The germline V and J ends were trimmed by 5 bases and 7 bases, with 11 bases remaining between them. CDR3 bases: TGTGCCAGCAGTACGGACTATGGCGGGGAGCTGTTTTTT. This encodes CASSTDYGGELFF.

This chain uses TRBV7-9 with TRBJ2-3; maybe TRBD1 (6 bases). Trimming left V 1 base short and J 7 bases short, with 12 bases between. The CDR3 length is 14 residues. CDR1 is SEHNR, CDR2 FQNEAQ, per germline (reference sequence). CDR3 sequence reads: CASSLDPQGNTQYF. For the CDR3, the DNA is TGTGCCAGCAGCTTAGACCCCCAGGGGAATACGCAGTATTTT.

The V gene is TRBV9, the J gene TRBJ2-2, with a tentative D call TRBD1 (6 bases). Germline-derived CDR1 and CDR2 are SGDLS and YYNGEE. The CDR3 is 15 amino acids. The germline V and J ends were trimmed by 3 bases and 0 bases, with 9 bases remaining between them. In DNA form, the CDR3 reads TGTGCCAGCAGCGACAGGGCTACGAACACCGGGGAGCTGTTTTTT. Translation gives CASSDRATNTGELFF. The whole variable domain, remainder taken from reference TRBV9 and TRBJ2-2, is DSGVTQTPKHLITATGQRVTLRCSPRSGDLSVYWYQQSLDQGLQFLIQYYNGEERAKGNILERFSAQQFPDLHSELNLSSLELGDSALYFCASSDRATNTGELFFGEGSRLTVL.

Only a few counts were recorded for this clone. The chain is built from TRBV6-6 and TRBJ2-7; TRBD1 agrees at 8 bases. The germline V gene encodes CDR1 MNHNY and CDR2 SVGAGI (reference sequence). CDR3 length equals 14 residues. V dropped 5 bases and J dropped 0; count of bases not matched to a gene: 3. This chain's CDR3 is CASSGTGDSYEQYF. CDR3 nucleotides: TGTGCCAGCAGTGGGACAGGAGACTCCTACGAGCAGTACTTC.

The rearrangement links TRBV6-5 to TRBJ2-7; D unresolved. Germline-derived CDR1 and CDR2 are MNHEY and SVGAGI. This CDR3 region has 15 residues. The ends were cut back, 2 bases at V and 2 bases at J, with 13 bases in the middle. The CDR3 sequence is CASSYVADNAYEQYF. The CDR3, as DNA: TGTGCCAGCAGTTACGTGGCCGATAACGCCTACGAGCAGTACTTC.

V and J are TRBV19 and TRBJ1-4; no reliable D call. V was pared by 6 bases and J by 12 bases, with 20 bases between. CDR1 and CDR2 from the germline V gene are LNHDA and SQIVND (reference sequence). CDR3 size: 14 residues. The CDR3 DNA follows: TGTGCCAGTAGCCTCGACGGGGTTCTTTCGGAACTGTTTTTT. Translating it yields CASSLDGVLSELFF.

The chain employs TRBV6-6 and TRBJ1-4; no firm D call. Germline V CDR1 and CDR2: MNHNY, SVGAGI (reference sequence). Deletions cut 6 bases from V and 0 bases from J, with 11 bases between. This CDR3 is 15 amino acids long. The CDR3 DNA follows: TGTGCCAGCAGCCTCGGGGTTCCAACTAATGAAAAACTGTTTTTT. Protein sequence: CASSLGVPTNEKLFF.